This T cell receptor beta chain was captured by sequencing in a study of blood T cells in healthy people across ages. V was pared by 0 bases and J by 5 bases, with 11 bases between. CDR3 length equals 14 residues. Looked up from germline, CDR1 is MNHEY and CDR2 is SVGAGI. General study findings and limits: Higher naive T cell percentage went strongly together with higher TCR beta diversity.

A second PCR of about 6 to 12 cycles used a sample-barcoded 5' primer and a J-beta primer mix. A template-switch adaptor with 12 random nucleotides tagged each cDNA molecule. TCRdb redid the calling of the 5' RACE reads with MiXCR, one entry per CDR3 protein. The sample has 1.5 million to 2 million distinct CDR3 sequences, under 30% seen once. This clonotype was detected only a few times. Antigen unknown. Donors were systemically healthy Caucasian individuals from Russia aged about 6 to 100 years. This chain joins TRBV6-5 and TRBJ2-7, with D possibly TRBD2 on 5 matching bases. What was sequenced was blood. The TCR was taken from a woman younger than 45 in good health. CDR3 coding DNA: TGTGCCAGCAGTTACTCGAGAGGGCCCAACGAGCAGTACTTC. Its translation: CASSYSRGPNEQYF.